Listed here are 5 T cell receptor beta chains from one sample, sequenced in a study of blood T cells in healthy people across ages. Then a second PCR, running about 6 to 11 cycles, was carried out with a sample-barcoded 5' primer and a J-beta primer mix. From the 5' RACE reads, TCRdb called clonotypes with MiXCR, one entry per CDR3 protein. Altogether fewer than 1,000,000 distinct CDR3 sequences are present, roughly 44% being singletons, with the ten largest covering about a fifth. Sample: blood. Source of these receptors: a man aged 60-69 years in good health.

This chain links TRBV28 with TRBJ1-2; 7 positions agree with TRBD1. This CDR3 comprises 14 residues. Trimming removed 4 bases from V and 8 bases from J; junction bases left unmatched: 10. The V gene's germline CDR1 is MDHEN and CDR2 SYDVKM. CDR3: CASSSVPGGYGYTF. CDR3 sequence (DNA): TGTGCCAGCAGTTCAGTGCCAGGGGGATACGGCTACACCTTC.

The CDR3 sequence is CATTETQYF. The CDR3 nucleotides read TGTGCCACCACGGAGACCCAGTACTTC. The rearrangement joins TRBV2 to TRBJ2-5; D gene unclear. Germline-derived CDR1 and CDR2 are SNHLY and FYNNEI. The germline V and J ends were trimmed by 10 bases and 5 bases, with 5 bases remaining between them. This CDR3 spans 9 amino acids.

This clonotype was observed a handful of times. The V and J genes are TRBV2 and TRBJ2-3; D gene uncertain. Germline values: CDR1 SNHLY, CDR2 FYNNEI. The CDR3 loop spans 13 amino acids. The V end was cut by 4 bases, the J end by 2 bases, with 7 bases between. The CDR3 DNA sequence: TGTGCCAGCAGTGTATCCCTCACAGATACGCAGTATTTT. It codes for CASSVSLTDTQYF.

This clonotype was observed a few times. The rearrangement joins TRBV4-3 to TRBJ2-1; 8 bases fit TRBD2. This CDR3 is built from 16 residues. CDR1 and CDR2 from the germline V gene are LGHNA and YSLEER. V was clipped by 1 base and J by 5 bases; unmatched bases: 7. DNA of the CDR3: TGCGCCAGCAGCCAAGGGGTCGCGGGGGGCGACAATGAGCAGTTCTTC. It yields the protein CASSQGVAGGDNEQFF.

About this clonotype: This could be a read error, since a much larger clone is one nucleotide away. A read error is likely, as this CDR3 ends without the conserved phenylalanine or tryptophan. The chain carries TRBV3-1 and TRBJ2-5; D unclear. The germline V gene encodes CDR1 LGHDT and CDR2 YNNKEL (reference sequence). Trimming shortened V by 4 bases and J by 11 bases, and 14 bases separated the two germline ends. The CDR3 runs to 12 residues. The CDR3 loop is CASSLIKSEQYL. CDR3 nucleotides: TGTGCCAGCAGCCTAATAAAGAGTGAGCAGTACTTG.